The clone carrying this T cell receptor (beta chain) was recorded many times. This CDR3 contains 14 residues. Germline CDR1 and CDR2: SGHRS and YFSETQ. V was shortened by 2 bases and J by 5 bases, with 11 bases between the two germline ends. A library of TCRbeta sequences, prepared with unique molecular identifiers, was generated. Via MiXCR, TCRdb re-called the PCR reads, giving one row per CDR3 protein. The top ten hold approximately 2.5% of the sample, which has approximately 230,000 distinct CDR3 sequences, about 26% seen once. These data come from a study of T-cell reconstitution after alpha-beta-depleted transplantation in children.

This receptor was identified in a girl aged 2 to 10 with Fanconi anemia, due to receive a stem cell transplant. Here the sequenced sample was PBMCs, taken before TCRalphabeta/CD19-depleted stem cell transplant. V is TRBV5-1 and J is TRBJ2-1; D is possibly TRBD2 (5 bases). DNA for the CDR3: TGCGCCAGCAGCTTTTACATGGGAGACAATGAGCAGTTCTTC. This sequence encodes CASSFYMGDNEQFF.